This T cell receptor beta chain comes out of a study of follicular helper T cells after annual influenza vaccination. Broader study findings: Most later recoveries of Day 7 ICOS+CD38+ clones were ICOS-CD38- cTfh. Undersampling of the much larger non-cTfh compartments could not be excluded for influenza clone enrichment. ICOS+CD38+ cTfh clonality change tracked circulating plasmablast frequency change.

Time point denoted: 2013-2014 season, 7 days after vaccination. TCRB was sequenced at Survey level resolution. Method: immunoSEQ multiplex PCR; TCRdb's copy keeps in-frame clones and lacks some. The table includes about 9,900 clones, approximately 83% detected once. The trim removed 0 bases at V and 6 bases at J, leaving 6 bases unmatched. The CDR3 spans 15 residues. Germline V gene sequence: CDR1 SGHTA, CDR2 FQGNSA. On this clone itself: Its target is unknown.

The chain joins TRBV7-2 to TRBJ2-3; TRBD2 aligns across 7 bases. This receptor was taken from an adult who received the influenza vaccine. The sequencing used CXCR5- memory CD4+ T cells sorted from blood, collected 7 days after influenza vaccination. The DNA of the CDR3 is TGTGCCAGCAGCTTAGCGGCGGGAGCGGGGGATACGCAGTATTTT. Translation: CASSLAAGAGDTQYF. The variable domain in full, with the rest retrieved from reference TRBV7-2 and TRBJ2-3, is GAGVSQSPSNKVTEKGKDVELRCDPISGHTALYWYRQSLGQGLEFLIYFQGNSAPDKSGLPSDRFSAERTGGSVSTLTIQRTQQEDSAVYLCASSLAAGAGDTQYFGPGTRLTVL.